Listed here are 28 T cell receptor beta chains from one sample, sequenced in a study of T cells in localized non-small cell lung cancer (dated by TCRdb to the early 2020s). The receptor library was made with the immunoSEQ multiplex PCR assay. The immuneACCESS repertoire file appears here via TCRdb, limited to in-frame rearrangements. These files lack a portion of the clones; in checked studies, under half of the deficit traces to unresolved V genes, and the cause of the others is not known. The sample profile shows about 31,000 clones; 90% to 95% of them were found once. More than 0.7% of the sample goes to the ten largest clones. This specimen consisted of peripheral blood, obtained before any cancer treatment. All receptors come from a woman aged 35-70 years with stage I lung adenocarcinoma.

This clone was found once. The V and J genes are TRBV9 and TRBJ2-3, with D perhaps assigned TRBD1 or TRBD2 (6 bases each). CDR1 is SGDLS, CDR2 YYNGEE, per germline. The V and J ends lost 4 bases and 1 base respectively, with 19 bases between them. The CDR3 loop spans 17 amino acids. CDR3 region: CASSPISQGRRTDTQYF. Here the CDR3 DNA reads TGTGCCAGCAGCCCCATCAGTCAGGGGAGGCGCACAGATACGCAGTATTTT.

The V and J genes are TRBV29-1 and TRBJ2-2; D is uncertain. The V gene's germline CDR1 is SQVTM and CDR2 ANQGSEA. The CDR3 runs to 15 residues. Trimming cost V 7 bases and J 2 bases, with 17 bases left between them. CDR3 sequence (DNA): TGCAGCGCCCTTTATAGAGACATTAACACCGGGGAGCTGTTTTTT. This encodes CSALYRDINTGELFF.

The chain is built from TRBV7-9 and TRBJ1-5, with 7 bases aligning to TRBD1. Unmatched junction bases numbered 5, after V lost 5 bases and J lost 1 base. CDR3 length equals 15 residues. Looked up from germline, CDR1 is SEHNR and CDR2 is FQNEAQ (reference sequence). In DNA form, the CDR3 reads TGTGCCAGCAGCATGGGACAGCCCAGCAATCAGCCCCAGCATTTT. This codes for CASSMGQPSNQPQHF. The whole variable domain, filled in from reference TRBV7-9 and TRBJ1-5, reads DTGVSQNPRHKITKRGQNVTFRCDPISEHNRLYWYRQTLGQGPEFLTYFQNEAQLEKSRLLSDRFSAERPKGSFSTLEIQRTEQGDSAMYLCASSMGQPSNQPQHFGDGTRLSIL.

The V and J genes are TRBV5-8 and TRBJ1-4, with D unresolved. Germline V gene lookup returns CDR1 SGHTS and CDR2 YDEGEE. Deletions cut 3 bases from V and 8 bases from J, with 20 bases between. This CDR3 spans 16 amino acids. CDR3 DNA: TGTGCCAGCAGCTCCGGGCGGAGGGCAGTTAAAGAAAAACTGTTTTTT. It is translated as CASSSGRRAVKEKLFF.

This clone was counted a single time. This chain joins TRBV7-2 and TRBJ2-1; 8 bases align to TRBD2. Germline CDR1 SGHTA, CDR2 FQGNSA. The V gene end was trimmed by 1 base and the J gene end by 9 bases; junction bases not matched to a gene: 14. This CDR3 has 17 amino acids. The CDR3 protein is CASSLGLAGGLGGEQFF. CDR3 in DNA: TGTGCCAGCAGCTTAGGATTGGCGGGAGGTCTTGGGGGTGAGCAGTTCTTC. Using reference TRBV7-2 and TRBJ2-1 for the parts outside the CDR3, the full variable domain is GAGVSQSPSNKVTEKGKDVELRCDPISGHTALYWYRQSLGQGLEFLIYFQGNSAPDKSGLPSDRFSAERTGGSVSTLTIQRTQQEDSAVYLCASSLGLAGGLGGEQFFGPGTRLTVL.

The chain uses TRBV7-2 and TRBJ2-2; D gene ambiguous. This CDR3 spans 12 amino acids. Germline V gene lookup returns CDR1 SGHTA and CDR2 FQGNSA. Trimming shortened V by 3 bases and J by 3 bases, and 2 bases separated the two germline ends. Written as DNA, the CDR3 is TGTGCCAGCAGCTTTTACACCGGGGAGCTGTTTTTT. Its translation: CASSFYTGELFF.

V and J are TRBV5-1 and TRBJ2-2, with 9 bases aligning to TRBD2. Germline V gene sequence: CDR1 SGHRS, CDR2 YFSETQ. This CDR3 has 17 amino acids. V was pared by 0 bases and J by 7 bases, with 10 bases of the junction left unmatched. The CDR3 protein is CASSLGVVAGEVGELFF. The CDR3 DNA reads as TGCGCCAGCAGCTTGGGAGTAGTAGCGGGAGAGGTCGGGGAGCTGTTTTTT.

For the CDR3, the DNA is TGTGCCAGCAGCCCCTTGAGGCGGGGGAGATACTATGGCTACACCTTC. Amino acid sequence: CASSPLRRGRYYGYTF. The chain joins TRBV11-2 to TRBJ1-2, with D perhaps matching TRBD1 (5 bases). Trimming took off 5 bases at V and 3 bases at J, with 19 bases between the two ends. The CDR3 totals 16 residues. CDR1 is SGHAT and CDR2 is FQNNGV in the germline V gene.

The V and J genes are TRBV7-2 and TRBJ1-6; D might be TRBD1 (5 bases). The germline V and J ends were trimmed by 4 bases and 9 bases, with 10 bases remaining between them. Germline-derived CDR1 and CDR2 are SGHTA and FQGNSA. The CDR3 is 13 residues long. In nucleotides, the CDR3 is TGTGCCAGCAGCTCCCAGGGAGGTTCACCCCTCCACTTT. Translating gives CASSSQGGSPLHF.

The rearrangement uses TRBV7-2 and TRBJ1-2; D is possibly TRBD1 (6 bases). Germline assignment: CDR1 SGHTA and CDR2 FQGNSA. V was clipped by 1 base and J by 7 bases, with 13 bases between them. The CDR3 spans 14 residues. CDR3 residues: CASSLGSGEGGYTF. CDR3 coding DNA: TGTGCCAGCAGCTTAGGTTCAGGGGAGGGTGGCTACACCTTC.

This chain links TRBV5-6 with TRBJ1-2; no clear D gene. CDR1 is SGHDT, CDR2 YYEEEE, per germline. The CDR3 runs 13 residues. Trimming removed 3 bases at V and 3 bases at J, with 9 bases between. CDR3 sequence: CASSYPLDYGYTF. CDR3 in DNA: TGTGCCAGCAGCTACCCATTAGACTATGGCTACACCTTC.

The rearrangement uses TRBV11-2 and TRBJ2-7; TRBD1 matches 8 bases. The CDR3 extends over 14 amino acids. From germline, CDR1 is SGHAT and CDR2 FQNNGV. The V and J ends lost 6 bases and 4 bases, in that order; junction bases with no gene match: 8. CDR3 nucleotide sequence: TGTGCCAGCAGGATCGGGACAGGAGGGTACGAGCAGTACTTC. This encodes CASRIGTGGYEQYF.

The chain employs TRBV18 and TRBJ1-4; possibly TRBD1 for D (6 bases). V was shortened by 6 bases and J by 7 bases, with 30 bases between the two germline ends. Looked up from germline, CDR1 is KGHSH and CDR2 is LQKENI. This CDR3 spans 19 amino acids. CDR3 protein: CASSPALSGTQLGSEKLFF. As DNA, the CDR3 is TGTGCCAGCTCGCCGGCTCTATCCGGGACACAACTTGGGAGTGAAAAACTGTTTTTT.

This rearrangement joins TRBV2 to TRBJ2-7; TRBD1 is a possible D gene (6 bases). There are 15 residues in the CDR3. V was pared by 9 bases and J by 3 bases, with 21 bases between. Per the germline V gene, CDR1 is SNHLY and CDR2 is FYNNEI. The CDR3 here is CASTRQVGSYYEQYF. The DNA for the CDR3 is TGTGCCAGTACTCGACAGGTGGGATCCTACTACGAGCAGTACTTC.

The rearrangement links TRBV4-3 to TRBJ1-1; D is undetermined. Germline CDR1 reads LGHNA; CDR2 reads YSLEER. The CDR3 extends over 17 amino acids. V lost 0 bases to trimming and J lost 1 base, with 15 bases between them. The CDR3 DNA follows: TGCGCCAGCAGCCAAGATTGGAAGGCAGTACCGAACACTGAAGCTTTCTTT. Protein sequence: CASSQDWKAVPNTEAFF.

The chain recombines TRBV5-1 with TRBJ2-3; D remains ambiguous. In germline, CDR1 is SGHRS, CDR2 YFSETQ. This CDR3 spans 15 amino acids. V lost 0 bases and J lost 3, with 11 bases in between. The CDR3 reads CASSLAGAATDTQYF. CDR3 in DNA: TGCGCCAGCAGCTTGGCCGGAGCAGCGACAGATACGCAGTATTTT.

The sample holds one count of this clone. J is TRBJ2-2 and V is TRBV6-4; the D gene could be TRBD1 or TRBD2 (5 bases each). There are 15 residues in the CDR3. The V gene's germline CDR1 is MRHNA and CDR2 SNTAGT. V lost 8 bases and J 0 bases, leaving 13 bases between the germline ends. CDR3 protein: CASGPRGPNTGELFF. The CDR3 DNA is TGTGCCAGCGGTCCGAGGGGACCGAACACCGGGGAGCTGTTTTTT.

The chain is built from TRBV19 and TRBJ1-2; D remains unclear. CDR1 LNHDA and CDR2 SQIVND come from the germline V gene (reference sequence). V was shortened by 2 bases and J by 8 bases, with 18 bases between the two germline ends. CDR3 length: 15 residues. CDR3 region: CASSIRNGLLMGYTF. DNA for the CDR3: TGTGCCAGTAGTATAAGAAATGGCCTCCTTATGGGCTACACCTTC.

The rearrangement uses TRBV6-5 and TRBJ2-7, with 9 nucleotides matching TRBD2. In germline, CDR1 is MNHEY, CDR2 SVGAGI. Trimming removed 2 bases from V and 7 bases from J; junction bases left unmatched: 6. CDR3 size: 14 residues. CDR3 nucleotides: TGTGCCAGCAGTTACGGCGGGAGGGCCGGTGAGCAGTACTTC. Protein: CASSYGGRAGEQYF.

The chain recombines TRBV5-1 with TRBJ2-3; D is undetermined. V dropped 0 bases and J dropped 0 bases, with 8 bases sitting between them. The CDR3 has 15 residues. Germline V gives CDR1 SGHRS, CDR2 YFSETQ. CDR3 sequence: CASSLVDRSTDTQYF. In nucleotides, the CDR3 is TGCGCCAGCAGCTTGGTAGACCGTAGCACAGATACGCAGTATTTT.

V usage is TRBV19 and J usage is TRBJ1-2; D gene unclear. The CDR3 spans 12 residues. V was trimmed by 9 bases and J by 3 bases, leaving 11 bases between them. Germline lookup yields CDR1 LNHDA and CDR2 SQIVND (reference sequence). Here the CDR3 reads CARPSKHYGYTF. The CDR3 nucleotides read TGTGCCAGACCCTCGAAGCACTATGGCTACACCTTC.

V usage is TRBV19 and J usage is TRBJ1-2; weak D call: TRBD1 (6 bases). The germline V gene encodes CDR1 LNHDA and CDR2 SQIVND (reference sequence). Trimming stripped 5 bases from V and 4 bases from J, with 20 bases between. This CDR3 comprises 16 residues. CDR3 region: CASSGKGTRPPYGYTF. CDR3 DNA: TGTGCCAGTAGTGGGAAGGGGACAAGGCCGCCCTATGGCTACACCTTC. The variable domain in full, with the rest retrieved from reference TRBV19 and TRBJ1-2, is DGGITQSPKYLFRKEGQNVTLSCEQNLNHDAMYWYRQDPGQGLRLIYYSQIVNDFQKGDIAEGYSVSREKKESFPLTVTSAQKNPTAFYLCASSGKGTRPPYGYTFGSGTRLTVV.

The chain uses TRBV7-2 and TRBJ2-1; D gene uncertain. The V end was cut by 3 bases, the J end by 3 bases, with 12 bases between. The germline gives CDR1 SGHTA, CDR2 FQGNSA. The CDR3 extends over 15 amino acids. CDR3 sequence (DNA): TGTGCCAGCAGCTTCCAACGACGGAGCTACAATGAGCAGTTCTTC. Translating gives CASSFQRRSYNEQFF.

The chain combines TRBV7-2 with TRBJ2-4; D gene ambiguous. V was pared by 5 bases and J by 0 bases, with 11 bases between. This CDR3 region has 15 residues. The germline V gene encodes CDR1 SGHTA and CDR2 FQGNSA. The CDR3 region is CASSPAAVAKNIQYF. The CDR3, as DNA: TGTGCCAGCAGCCCCGCGGCAGTAGCCAAAAACATTCAGTACTTC.

The rearrangement uses TRBV5-1 and TRBJ2-2, with D possibly TRBD1 on 6 matching bases. Germline V gene lookup returns CDR1 SGHRS and CDR2 YFSETQ. This CDR3 has 14 amino acids. V was cut by 2 bases and J by 4 bases, with 9 bases left in between. The CDR3 sequence: CASSFTGSTGELFF. The DNA for the CDR3 is TGCGCCAGCAGCTTCACAGGGTCCACCGGGGAGCTGTTTTTT. The full variable domain, with the rest looked up from reference TRBV5-1 and TRBJ2-2, is KAGVTQTPRYLIKTRGQQVTLSCSPISGHRSVSWYQQTPGQGLQFLFEYFSETQRNKGNFPGRFSGRQFSNSRSEMNVSTLELGDSALYLCASSFTGSTGELFFGEGSRLTVL.

The CDR3 here is CAISESDRYYEQYF. For the CDR3, the DNA is TGTGCCATCAGTGAGTCGGACAGATACTACGAGCAGTACTTC. The V call is TRBV10-3, the J call TRBJ2-7; D may be TRBD1 (6 bases). Germline V gene lookup returns CDR1 ENHRY and CDR2 SYGVKD. The CDR3 has 14 amino acids. The V end lost 0 bases, the J end lost 3 bases, and 9 bases lay between the germline ends.

The CDR3 sequence: CASSIDAGDTQYF. In DNA, the CDR3 is TGTGCCAGCAGCATAGACGCAGGCGATACGCAGTATTTT. The chain employs TRBV7-7 and TRBJ2-3; the D is unclear. CDR1 is SSHAT, CDR2 FNYEAQ, per germline (reference sequence). The CDR3 totals 13 residues. Trimming cost V 5 bases and J 6 bases, with 12 bases left between them.

The chain combines TRBV4-3 with TRBJ2-3, with 7 bases aligning to TRBD1. Germline CDR1 is LGHNA and CDR2 is YSLEER. The CDR3 sequence is 15 residues long. V shed 3 bases and J 5 bases; nucleotides not matched to a gene: 8. CDR3 nucleotide sequence: TGCGCCAGCAGCCAGTACCCCCGGGACAGAGATACGCAGTATTTT. It specifies CASSQYPRDRDTQYF.